This TCR beta chain was documented in a study of CD8 T cells in ankylosing spondylitis. This CDR3 is built from 15 residues. V was clipped by 5 bases and J by 6 bases; unmatched bases: 8. Germline values: CDR1 MDHEN, CDR2 SYDVKM. Study-wide results and limits: The authors reported significant enrichment of disease-linked clones in matched ankylosing spondylitis synovial fluid. Ankylosing spondylitis blood seemed to carry a telltale TCR beta motif made of seven or eight highly homologous variants. Relatively scarce in peripheral blood, disease-linked clones were CD8+. Reports of some motif variants in reactive arthritis synovial fluid and blood predate this one.

This clonotype was observed many times. Its antigen is undetermined. TCRdb ran MiXCR on the 5' RACE reads and lists one entry per CDR3 protein. This table has about 160,000 distinct CDR3 sequences, 8.5% to 10% appearing once. The chain links TRBV28 to TRBJ2-1, with 9 bases matching TRBD1. The receptor comes from a female donor with ankylosing spondylitis or in good health (not recorded which). What was sequenced was blood, either unsorted or a sorted T cell fraction (not recorded which). Written as DNA, the CDR3 is TGTGCCAGCAGTGAAACAGGGGGCAGCCTCAATGAGCAGTTCTTC. Its protein product is CASSETGGSLNEQFF.